This passage covers 27 T cell receptor beta chains from one sample sequenced in a study of blood T cells in healthy people across ages. Primers used in a second PCR of about 7 to 12 cycles were a sample-barcoded 5' primer and a J-beta primer mix. TCRdb re-derived calls from the 5' RACE reads in MiXCR, one entry per CDR3 protein. This sample has more than 900,000 distinct CDR3 sequences, with under 30% found just once. These data were likewise used in another study, on T cells of mothers and their children.

The sequencing sample was made of blood. The receptors here all came from a girl aged 2 to 10 in good health.

The genes are TRBV29-1 and TRBJ2-6; either TRBD1 or TRBD2 may supply D (5 bases each). V lost 4 bases to trimming and J lost 2 bases, with 15 bases between them. The CDR3 length is 16 residues. CDR1 and CDR2 (germline): SQVTM, ANQGSEA. The CDR3 nucleotides are TGCAGCGTTGGGTCAGGGAGAGGGGCTGGGGCCAACGTCCTGACTTTC. Encoded protein: CSVGSGRGAGANVLTF.

The chain is built from TRBV7-2 and TRBJ2-5; no reliable D call. The DNA end lines up better with TRBJ2-1; the J call may be wrong. The CDR3 has 13 amino acids. Per germline, CDR1 SGHTA and CDR2 FQGNSA. In DNA, the CDR3 is TGTGCCAGCAGCTTTGACCTGTTCAATGAGCAGTTCTTC. It encodes CASSFDLFNEQFF.

The genes are TRBV27 and TRBJ2-1; 9 bases fit TRBD2. The J segment lost 0 bases and the V segment lost 8 bases, leaving 8 bases of the junction unmatched. CDR1 MNHEY and CDR2 SMNVEV come from the germline V gene (reference sequence). This CDR3 has 16 residues. The CDR3 coding sequence is TGTGCCAGCCAAATATTTAGCGGGAGCTCCTACAATGAGCAGTTCTTC. It specifies CASQIFSGSSYNEQFF.

This chain links TRBV5-6 with TRBJ2-5; D unclear. The J call may not be correct, given that the DNA end is closer to TRBJ2-1. Germline V lookup: CDR1 SGHDT, CDR2 YYEEEE. The CDR3 is 15 amino acids. CDR3 nucleotides: TGTGCCAGCAGCGTTATTAGGGACTCCTACAATGAGCAGTTCTTC. Its protein is CASSVIRDSYNEQFF.

CDR3 coding DNA: TGTGCCAGCAGCTTAACCGGGGGGCCCGGCCAGGGCTACACCTTC. This codes for CASSLTGGPGQGYTF. The gene calls are TRBV7-3 and TRBJ1-2, with TRBD1 as a possible D gene (6 bases). Germline V gene lookup returns CDR1 SGHTA and CDR2 FQGTGA. V was clipped by 0 bases and J by 8 bases, with 16 bases between them. The CDR3 has 15 amino acids.

The chain is built from TRBV4-1 and TRBJ1-2, with no clear D. The CDR3 extends over 15 amino acids. With 1 base removed from V and 7 bases from J, the gap between germline ends came to 16 bases. Germline assignment: CDR1 MGHRA and CDR2 YSYEKL. CDR3 sequence reads: CASSQVSHGEGGYTF. The CDR3 DNA reads TGCGCCAGCAGCCAAGTTTCTCACGGAGAGGGTGGCTACACCTTC.

This clonotype came up a few times. V is TRBV6-6 and J is TRBJ1-2; D remains unclear. Germline V gene sequence: CDR1 MNHNY, CDR2 SVGAGI (reference sequence). The CDR3 totals 11 residues. Trimming took 7 bases from V and 4 from J, leaving 7 bases between them. CDR3: CASKLGYGYTF. Here the CDR3 DNA reads TGTGCCAGCAAGCTTGGCTATGGCTACACCTTC.

A remark on this clonotype: At one boundary the junction diverges from the germline segment, which might be a read error. The CDR3 is CASSGDYKDPAKNIQYF. In DNA form, the CDR3 reads TGTGCCAGCAGCGGGGACTATAAGGACCCAGCCAAGAACATTCAGTACTTC. The J gene is TRBJ2-4, the V gene TRBV13, with 7 bases identical to TRBD2. The CDR3 runs 17 residues. Germline V gives CDR1 PRHDT, CDR2 FYEKMQ (reference sequence). Based on the CDR3 plus reference TRBV13 and TRBJ2-4, the full variable domain is AAGVIQSPRHLIKEKRETATLKCYPIPRHDTVYWYQQGPGQDPQFLISFYEKMQSDKGSIPDRFSAQQFSDYHSELNMSSLELGDSALYFCASSGDYKDPAKNIQYFGAGTRLSVL.

Only one count was recorded for this clonotype. The V call is TRBV29-1, the J call TRBJ2-3; 11 bases map to TRBD2. The V gene end was trimmed by 6 bases and the J gene end by 11 bases; junction bases not matched to a gene: 10. Germline CDR1 and CDR2: SQVTM and ANQGSEA. CDR3 length: 13 residues. This CDR3 is CSVGGTSGLVQYF. In DNA, the CDR3 is TGCAGCGTGGGCGGGACTAGCGGTCTGGTGCAGTATTTT.

This clonotype was seen a handful of times. The J gene is TRBJ2-3, the V gene TRBV20-1; 11 bases agree with TRBD2. The CDR3 has 16 residues. CDR1 DFQATT and CDR2 SNEGSKA come from the germline V gene (reference sequence). The V and J ends lost 5 bases and 6 bases, in that order; junction bases with no gene match: 13. The CDR3 coding sequence is TGCAGTGCTGAACCAATTACTAGCGGGAGATTTGATACGCAGTATTTT. Residues: CSAEPITSGRFDTQYF.

This rearrangement joins TRBV7-2 to TRBJ2-5; D is possibly TRBD1 (7 bases). The J call is in doubt because the DNA end fits TRBJ2-7 better. The CDR3 covers 15 residues. CDR1 is SGHTA, CDR2 FQGNSA, per germline. CDR3 in DNA: TGTGCCAGCAGCCTCCGGAGGGGGCCGTTCTACGAGCAGTACTTC. It specifies CASSLRRGPFYEQYF.

The chain is built from TRBV6-2 or TRBV6-3 and TRBJ2-1; D is unresolved. The germline CDR1 and CDR2 sequences are MNHEY and SVGEGT. V was shortened by 8 bases and J by 0 bases, with 14 bases between the two germline ends. The CDR3 covers 15 residues. The CDR3 loop is CASLTQPSSYNEQFF. In DNA form, the CDR3 reads TGTGCCAGCCTAACTCAACCTTCCTCCTACAATGAGCAGTTCTTC.

This chain uses TRBV5-1 with TRBJ2-7; TRBD2 is a possible D gene (5 bases). Trimming left V 2 bases short and J 7 bases short, with 13 bases between. The CDR3 has 13 amino acids. Germline CDR1 reads SGHRS; CDR2 reads YFSETQ. CDR3 region: CASSLETTREQYF. Written as DNA, the CDR3 is TGCGCCAGCAGCTTAGAGACTACTCGGGAGCAGTACTTC.

The chain has TRBV7-9 and TRBJ1-1, with D possibly matching TRBD1 (6 bases). CDR3 length equals 13 residues. From germline, CDR1 is SEHNR and CDR2 FQNEAQ (reference sequence). V lost 2 bases and J 6 bases, leaving 10 bases between the germline ends. CDR3: CASSLQGTAEAFF. CDR3 nucleotide sequence: TGTGCCAGCAGCTTACAGGGGACGGCTGAAGCTTTCTTT.

The chain uses TRBV15 and TRBJ2-3; a weak D match, TRBD2 (6 bases). Trimming removed 0 bases from V and 1 base from J, with 14 bases in between. This CDR3 spans 17 amino acids. Germline V gene data show CDR1 as LNHNV and CDR2 as YYDKDF (reference sequence). DNA of the CDR3: TGTGCCACCAGCAGAGATGGAAAGACGGGGGGCACAGATACGCAGTATTTT. Protein: CATSRDGKTGGTDTQYF.

The gene calls are TRBV29-1 and TRBJ2-5; 8 bases fit TRBD1. The J call may be faulty, since TRBJ2-7 better matches the DNA end. CDR1 and CDR2 (germline): SQVTM, ANQGSEA. The CDR3 has 14 amino acids. The CDR3 sequence is CSVAGGQGLYEQYF. DNA of the CDR3: TGCAGCGTTGCTGGCGGACAGGGCTTATACGAGCAGTACTTC.

This clonotype has just a few counts. The CDR3 DNA sequence: TGTGCCAGCAGCCAAGGGCCCGCCTATGGTACGCAGTATTTT. It codes for CASSQGPAYGTQYF. The J gene is TRBJ2-3, the V gene TRBV3-1; D not certain. Germline CDR1 LGHDT, CDR2 YNNKEL (reference sequence). This CDR3 comprises 14 residues. Trimming took off 1 base at V and 8 bases at J, with 13 bases between the two ends.

The chain has TRBV7-9 and TRBJ2-1; 7 positions match TRBD1. Germline-derived CDR1 and CDR2 are SEHNR and FQNEAQ (reference sequence). This CDR3 has 15 residues. The V segment lost 1 base and the J segment 7 bases; nucleotides outside the gene matches: 7. CDR3 region: CASSLVRQGGNEQFF. The CDR3 nucleotides are TGTGCCAGCAGCTTAGTCCGACAGGGCGGGAATGAGCAGTTCTTC.

The rearrangement joins TRBV4-2 to TRBJ1-1; D perhaps matches TRBD1 (5 bases). CDR3 length equals 16 residues. Germline CDR1 LGHNA, CDR2 YNFKEQ. Trimming pared 4 bases from V and 0 bases from J, leaving 15 bases between. The DNA for the CDR3 is TGTGCCAGCAGCCGACAACCCAGGGTGATGAACACTGAAGCTTTCTTT. Translated: CASSRQPRVMNTEAFF.

CDR3 protein: CASKTSDSSYNEQFF. The CDR3 DNA reads TGCGCCAGCAAAACTAGCGATAGCTCCTACAATGAGCAGTTCTTC. The chain couples TRBV5-1 to TRBJ2-1; 7 bases agree with TRBD2. CDR3 length equals 15 residues. Looked up from germline, CDR1 is SGHRS and CDR2 is YFSETQ. The junction had 6 bases not matched to a gene; V was cut back by 6 bases and J by 0 bases.

This clonotype has more than one count but fewer than ten. The rearrangement joins TRBV27 to TRBJ1-1, with D perhaps TRBD1 (6 bases). The CDR3 has 15 residues. The germline V gene encodes CDR1 MNHEY and CDR2 SMNVEV (reference sequence). The V and J ends lost 5 bases and 0 bases respectively, with 13 bases between them. This CDR3 reads CASSQETGLNTEAFF. DNA for the CDR3: TGTGCCAGCAGTCAAGAGACAGGCTTGAACACTGAAGCTTTCTTT.

CDR3: CASSYSRRGGETQYF. The DNA of the CDR3 is TGTGCCAGCAGTTACTCGCGAAGGGGCGGGGAGACCCAGTACTTC. The chain joins TRBV6-5 to TRBJ2-5; D may be TRBD1 or TRBD2 (5 bases each). The CDR3 has 15 amino acids. V lost 0 bases to trimming and J lost 5 bases, with 13 bases between them. Germline CDR1 is MNHEY and CDR2 is SVGAGI.

This clonotype was recorded a few times. In DNA form, the CDR3 reads TGTGCCAGCACCCGTGTCACTGAAGCTTTCTTT. It is translated as CASTRVTEAFF. The chain uses TRBV7-9 and TRBJ1-1; no clear D. CDR3 length: 11 amino acids. CDR1 is SEHNR and CDR2 is FQNEAQ in the germline V gene (reference sequence). Trimming shortened V by 7 bases and J by 4 bases, and 7 bases separated the two germline ends. Full variable domain (missing parts from reference TRBV7-9 and TRBJ1-1): DTGVSQNPRHKITKRGQNVTFRCDPISEHNRLYWYRQTLGQGPEFLTYFQNEAQLEKSRLLSDRFSAERPKGSFSTLEIQRTEQGDSAMYLCASTRVTEAFFGQGTRLTVV.

This clonotype occurred a few times. V gene TRBV12-3 or TRBV12-4 combines with J gene TRBJ1-2; D perhaps matches TRBD1 (5 bases). V lost 6 bases and J lost 7, with 21 bases in between. The CDR3 is 15 residues long. The CDR3 loop reads CASSPKTGTTTGYTF. The CDR3 coding sequence is TGTGCCAGCAGCCCCAAAACCGGGACGACTACTGGCTACACCTTC.

The V gene is TRBV29-1, the J gene TRBJ1-4; TRBD1 agrees at 8 bases. Germline V gene data show CDR1 as SQVTM and CDR2 as ANQGSEA. The CDR3 has 15 amino acids. The ends lost 0 bases at V and 13 bases at J; junction bases unmatched: 13. CDR3 DNA: TGCAGCGTTGAAGATCCGGGGACAGGTTCATCGGGACTGTTTTTT. Its protein is CSVEDPGTGSSGLFF.

V usage is TRBV7-9 and J usage is TRBJ1-2; the D is unclear. Trimming stripped 4 bases from V and 1 base from J, with 16 bases between. This CDR3 is 16 amino acids long. Per germline, CDR1 SEHNR and CDR2 FQNEAQ (reference sequence). CDR3 region: CASSSIGPDLNYGYTF. CDR3 DNA: TGTGCCAGCAGCTCGATCGGGCCCGACCTTAACTATGGCTACACCTTC.

This clonotype was counted a few times. The V call is TRBV12-3 or TRBV12-4, the J call TRBJ2-7, with 10 positions matching TRBD2. The CDR3 has 13 residues. The V segment lost 6 bases and the J segment 4 bases; nucleotides outside the gene matches: 3. The CDR3 loop reads CASRSLAGYEQYF. For the CDR3, the DNA is TGTGCCAGCAGATCACTAGCGGGATACGAGCAGTACTTC.